The clone carrying this T cell receptor beta chain is a singleton in its sample. The entry originates in a study of blood T cell repertoires in COVID-19. The germline V and J ends were trimmed by 3 bases and 5 bases, with 13 bases remaining between them. In germline, CDR1 is SGHTA, CDR2 FQGNSA. The CDR3 spans 14 residues. Generated by immunoSEQ multiplex PCR, the TCRdb table keeps only in-frame clones and is missing some. The data contain about 190,000 clones, just under 80% of them seen just once; the ten biggest clones take up 2.5% to 3%. The specimen sequenced was peripheral blood. This clonotype was sampled from a woman of 80 years or more with active or convalescent COVID-19. V is TRBV7-2 and J is TRBJ1-2, with a weak D call TRBD1 (5 bases). CDR3: CASSLAPGEYGYTF. The CDR3, as DNA: TGTGCCAGCAGCTTGGCGCCGGGGGAGTATGGCTACACCTTC.